The present T cell receptor (beta chain) was sequenced within a study of OX40 agonist ivuxolimab in advanced cancers. Overall study context: Across the patients, intravenous ivuxolimab was delivered every 2 weeks at 0.01 to 10 mg/kg. At approximately 80% male, the cohort had a mean age of around 56 years, ranging from 23 to 79. The study, taken as a whole, reports: At 0.1 to 3.0 mg/kg, clonal expansion of CD4+ and CD8+ blood T cells had occurred by week 6.

On this clone: The antigen is unknown.

Per the germline V gene, CDR1 is MNHEY and CDR2 is SMNVEV (reference sequence). Losses at the gene ends were 2 bases for V and 3 bases for J; bases not matched to a gene: 1. The CDR3 loop spans 13 amino acids. The protocol was immunoSEQ multiplex PCR, while the TCRdb copy is restricted to in-frame clones and leaves out a portion. This table holds approximately 40,000 clones, around nine tenths found once. The specimen was CD4+ or CD8+ T cells sorted from blood, collected in a trial of the OX40 agonist ivuxolimab. The gene calls are TRBV27 and TRBJ2-7, with 7 bases aligning to TRBD2. The TCR originated in an adult with an advanced solid tumor such as melanoma, head and neck, liver or kidney cancer. CDR3 nucleotide sequence: TGTGCCAGCAGTTTACGGGAGGACTACGAGCAGTACTTC. Translated, it gives CASSLREDYEQYF.